This T cell receptor (beta chain) comes out of a study of response to subunit inactivated influenza vaccine (dated by TCRdb to the late 2010s). For the wider study: Deep quantitative T cell receptor repertoire profiling was used in the study to track responses to a trivalent subunit inactivated influenza vaccine. General study outcomes and caveats: According to the authors, only a limited number of new T cells may be recruited by each seasonal influenza vaccination.

The protocol used for the library was RT-PCR. Sequencing took place on an Illumina HiSeq 2500. TCRdb redid the processing of the public reads, applying fastp at Q25 and MiXCR, and retained in-frame beta chains. Identical CDR3 protein sequences are pooled into one entry, listed with their most common genes and DNA. Across this sample there are around 760,000 distinct CDR3 sequences, with about 14% seen only once. 5.5% to 8% of the sample is held by the ten biggest clonotypes. Including the terminal cysteine and phenylalanine, the CDR3 comprises 17 residues. CDR3 DNA is the only sequence kept; it has 51 bases, read in frame from the first base. Trimming leaves V shorter by 0 bases and J shorter by 0 bases, with the junction holding 7 bases beyond the gene matches. The germline V gene encodes CDR1 LGHNA and CDR2 YSLEER. Comments on this clonotype: What this receptor recognizes is not known. The record has no base qualities; no much larger clone is one base away.

The receptor's source is a man between 50 and 59 years old who received an inactivated influenza vaccine. Donor details come from another sample of the same person, matched by shared clones. Rearrangement joined TRBV4-3 to TRBJ2-5, with TRBD2 matching 7 junction bases. The material was PBMCs from blood, obtained around 14 days before vaccination. The nucleotide sequence is given as TGCGCCAGCAGCCAAGATCTAAGCGGGGAGTACCAAGAGACCCAGTACTTC. Protein translation: CASSQDLSGEYQETQYF.